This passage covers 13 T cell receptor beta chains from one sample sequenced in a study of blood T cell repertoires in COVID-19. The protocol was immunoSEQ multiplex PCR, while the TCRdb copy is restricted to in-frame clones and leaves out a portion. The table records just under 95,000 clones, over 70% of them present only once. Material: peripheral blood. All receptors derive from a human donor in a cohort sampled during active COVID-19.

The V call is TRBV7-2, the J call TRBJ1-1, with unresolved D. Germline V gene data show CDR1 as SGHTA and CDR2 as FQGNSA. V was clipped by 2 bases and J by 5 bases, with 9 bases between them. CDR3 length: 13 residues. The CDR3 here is CASSLLRVTEAFF. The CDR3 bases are TGTGCCAGCAGCTTATTGCGGGTTACTGAAGCTTTCTTT.

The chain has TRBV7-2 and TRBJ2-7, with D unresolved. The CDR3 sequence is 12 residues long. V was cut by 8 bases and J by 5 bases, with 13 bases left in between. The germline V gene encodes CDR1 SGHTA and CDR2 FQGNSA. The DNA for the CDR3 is TGTGCCAGCCTTAGCCCCTCTGACGAGCAGTACTTC. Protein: CASLSPSDEQYF.

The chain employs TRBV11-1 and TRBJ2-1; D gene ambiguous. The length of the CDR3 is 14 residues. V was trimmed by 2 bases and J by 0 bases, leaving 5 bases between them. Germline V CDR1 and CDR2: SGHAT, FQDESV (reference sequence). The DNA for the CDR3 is TGTGCCAGCAGCTTACGGAGCTCCTACAATGAGCAGTTCTTC. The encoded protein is CASSLRSSYNEQFF.

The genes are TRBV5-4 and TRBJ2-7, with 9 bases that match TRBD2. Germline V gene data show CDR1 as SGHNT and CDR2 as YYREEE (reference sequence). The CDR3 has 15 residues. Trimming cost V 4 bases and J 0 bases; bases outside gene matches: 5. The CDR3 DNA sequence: TGTGCCAGCAGCACTCGGACTAGCGTCTCCTACGAGCAGTACTTC. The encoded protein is CASSTRTSVSYEQYF.

CDR3 region: CASSFGQGPKNIQYF. CDR3 coding DNA: TGTGCCAGCAGCTTCGGCCAGGGCCCCAAAAACATTCAGTACTTC. This chain uses TRBV5-6 with TRBJ2-4; D is possibly TRBD1 (5 bases). Germline V gene sequence: CDR1 SGHDT, CDR2 YYEEEE. This CDR3 is built from 15 residues. Trimming removed 2 bases at V and 2 bases at J, with 11 bases between.

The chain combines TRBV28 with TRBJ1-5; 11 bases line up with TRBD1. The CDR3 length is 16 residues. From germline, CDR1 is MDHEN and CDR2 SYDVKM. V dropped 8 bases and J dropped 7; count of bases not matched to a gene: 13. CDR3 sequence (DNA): TGTGCCAGCGACCCGACGGGGACAGGGGGAGGGCAGCCCCAGCATTTT. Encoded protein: CASDPTGTGGGQPQHF.

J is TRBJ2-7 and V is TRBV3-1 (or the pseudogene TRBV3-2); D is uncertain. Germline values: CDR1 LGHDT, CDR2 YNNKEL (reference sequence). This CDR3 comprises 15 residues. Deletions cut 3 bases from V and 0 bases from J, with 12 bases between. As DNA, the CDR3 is TGTGCCAGCAGCCAGTTGGGCCCCGGCTCCTACGAGCAGTACTTC. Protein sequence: CASSQLGPGSYEQYF.

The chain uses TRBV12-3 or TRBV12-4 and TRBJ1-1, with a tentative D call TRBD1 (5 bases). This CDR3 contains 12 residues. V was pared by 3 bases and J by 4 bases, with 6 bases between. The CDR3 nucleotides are TGTGCCAGCAGTTTTAGGGGCACTGAAGCTTTCTTT. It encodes CASSFRGTEAFF.

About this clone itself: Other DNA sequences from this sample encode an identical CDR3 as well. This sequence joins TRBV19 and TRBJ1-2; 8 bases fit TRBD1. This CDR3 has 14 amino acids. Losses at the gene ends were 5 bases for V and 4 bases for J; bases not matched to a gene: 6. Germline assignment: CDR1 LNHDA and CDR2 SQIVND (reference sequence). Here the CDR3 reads CASSLRQGAYGYTF. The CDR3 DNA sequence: TGTGCCAGTAGTCTCCGGCAGGGGGCCTATGGCTACACCTTC. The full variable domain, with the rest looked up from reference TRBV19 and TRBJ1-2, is DGGITQSPKYLFRKEGQNVTLSCEQNLNHDAMYWYRQDPGQGLRLIYYSQIVNDFQKGDIAEGYSVSREKKESFPLTVTSAQKNPTAFYLCASSLRQGAYGYTFGSGTRLTVV.

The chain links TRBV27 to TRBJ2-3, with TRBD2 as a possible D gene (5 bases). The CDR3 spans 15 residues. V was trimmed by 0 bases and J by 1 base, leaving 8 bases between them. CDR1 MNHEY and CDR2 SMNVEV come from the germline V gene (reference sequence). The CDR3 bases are TGTGCCAGCAGTTTATCGCGGGCTGGCACAGATACGCAGTATTTT. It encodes CASSLSRAGTDTQYF.

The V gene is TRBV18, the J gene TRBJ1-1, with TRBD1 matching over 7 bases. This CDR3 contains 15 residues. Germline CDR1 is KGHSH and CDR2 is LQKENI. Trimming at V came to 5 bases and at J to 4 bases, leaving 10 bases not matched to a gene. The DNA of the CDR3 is TGTGCCAGCTCATGGGAAGGGGGCGGCGGCACTGAAGCTTTCTTT. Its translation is CASSWEGGGGTEAFF. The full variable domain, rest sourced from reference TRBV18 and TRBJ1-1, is NAGVMQNPRHLVRRRGQEARLRCSPMKGHSHVYWYRQLPEEGLKFMVYLQKENIIDESGMPKERFSAEFPKEGPSILRIQQVVRGDSAAYFCASSWEGGGGTEAFFGQGTRLTVV.

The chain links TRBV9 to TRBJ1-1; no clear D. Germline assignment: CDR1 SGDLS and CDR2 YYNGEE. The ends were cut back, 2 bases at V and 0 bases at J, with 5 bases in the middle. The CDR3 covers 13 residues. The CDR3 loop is CASSVTVNTEAFF. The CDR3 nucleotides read TGTGCCAGCAGCGTTACAGTGAACACTGAAGCTTTCTTT. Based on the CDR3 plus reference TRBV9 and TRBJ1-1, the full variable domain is DSGVTQTPKHLITATGQRVTLRCSPRSGDLSVYWYQQSLDQGLQFLIQYYNGEERAKGNILERFSAQQFPDLHSELNLSSLELGDSALYFCASSVTVNTEAFFGQGTRLTVV.

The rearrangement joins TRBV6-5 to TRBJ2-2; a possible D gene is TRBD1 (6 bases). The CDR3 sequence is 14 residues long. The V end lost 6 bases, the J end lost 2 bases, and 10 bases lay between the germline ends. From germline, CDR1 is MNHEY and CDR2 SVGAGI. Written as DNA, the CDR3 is TGTGCCAGCAGGCCAGGGGAAAACACCGGGGAGCTGTTTTTT. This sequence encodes CASRPGENTGELFF.